The sequence of this TCR beta chain was determined in a study of control samples from healthy donors and cancer patients. Trimming shortened V by 7 bases and J by 6 bases, and 16 bases separated the two germline ends. Germline V gives CDR1 LNHDA, CDR2 SQIVND (reference sequence). CDR3 size: 13 residues. TCRdb keeps only in-frame clones here, not all; method: immunoSEQ multiplex PCR. The sample contains some 130,000 clones, 80% to 95% of which appear only once. The V gene is TRBV19, the J gene TRBJ2-7, with a possible D match to TRBD1 (6 bases). The specimen sequenced was blood. This receptor was taken from a middle-aged man in good health. The chain's CDR3 is CASTQGGFGEQYF. In DNA form, the CDR3 reads TGTGCCAGTACCCAAGGGGGTTTTGGCGAGCAGTACTTC. The whole variable domain, remainder taken from reference TRBV19 and TRBJ2-7, is DGGITQSPKYLFRKEGQNVTLSCEQNLNHDAMYWYRQDPGQGLRLIYYSQIVNDFQKGDIAEGYSVSREKKESFPLTVTSAQKNPTAFYLCASTQGGFGEQYFGPGTRLTVT.